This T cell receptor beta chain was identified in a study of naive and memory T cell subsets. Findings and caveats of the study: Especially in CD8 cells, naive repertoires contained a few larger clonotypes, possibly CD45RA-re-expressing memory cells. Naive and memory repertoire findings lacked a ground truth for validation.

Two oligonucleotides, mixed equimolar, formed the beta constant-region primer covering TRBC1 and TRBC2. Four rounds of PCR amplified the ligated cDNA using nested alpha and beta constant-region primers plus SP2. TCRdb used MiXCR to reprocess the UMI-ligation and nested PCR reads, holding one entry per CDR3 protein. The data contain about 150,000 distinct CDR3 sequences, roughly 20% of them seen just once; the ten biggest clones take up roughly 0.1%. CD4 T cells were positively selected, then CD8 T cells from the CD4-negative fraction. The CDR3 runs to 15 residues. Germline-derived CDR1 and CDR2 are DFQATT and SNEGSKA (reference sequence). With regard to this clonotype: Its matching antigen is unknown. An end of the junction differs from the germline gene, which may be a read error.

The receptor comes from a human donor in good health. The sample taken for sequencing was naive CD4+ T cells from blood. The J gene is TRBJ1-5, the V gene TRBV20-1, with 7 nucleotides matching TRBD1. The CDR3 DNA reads TGCAGTGCAAGAGCAGGGGGTTTAAACAATCAGCCCCAGCATTTT. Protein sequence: CSARAGGLNNQPQHF.